This T cell receptor (beta chain) originates from a study of cytomegalovirus exposure and HLA in healthy donors. Study summary: A prior analysis found about 110 million unique TCR beta sequences from around 180 million T cells. Out of about 360 genotyped donors, less than 90% belonged to the Caucasian-associated ancestry cluster.

CDR1 is MNHEY and CDR2 is SVGAGI in the germline V gene. V was clipped by 2 bases and J by 2 bases, with 15 bases between them. This CDR3 is 16 amino acids long. The study ran its PCR with 60 Vbeta and 13 Jbeta primers. Method: immunoSEQ multiplex PCR; TCRdb's copy keeps in-frame clones and lacks some. The repertoire holds tens of thousands of clones, with 60% to 80% as singletons. The sequencing input was PBMCs. This chain uses TRBV6-5 with TRBJ1-1; possible D gene TRBD1, 5 bases. This clonotype was sampled from a man aged 25-45 years in good health and CMV-seronegative. CDR3 loop: CASSYGPQGINTEAFF. CDR3 nucleotide sequence: TGTGCCAGCAGTTACGGCCCCCAGGGCATCAACACTGAAGCTTTCTTT.